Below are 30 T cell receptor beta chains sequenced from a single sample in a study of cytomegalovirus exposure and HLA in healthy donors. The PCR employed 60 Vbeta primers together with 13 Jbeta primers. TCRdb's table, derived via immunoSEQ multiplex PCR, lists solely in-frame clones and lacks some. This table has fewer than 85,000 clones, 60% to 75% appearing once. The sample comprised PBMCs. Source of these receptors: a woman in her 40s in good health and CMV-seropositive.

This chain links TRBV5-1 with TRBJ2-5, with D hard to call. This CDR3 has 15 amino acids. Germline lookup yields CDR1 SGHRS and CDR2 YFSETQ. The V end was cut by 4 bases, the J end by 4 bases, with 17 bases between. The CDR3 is CASSPSGSRLETQYF. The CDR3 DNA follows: TGCGCCAGCAGCCCCTCGGGTAGCCGGTTAGAGACCCAGTACTTC.

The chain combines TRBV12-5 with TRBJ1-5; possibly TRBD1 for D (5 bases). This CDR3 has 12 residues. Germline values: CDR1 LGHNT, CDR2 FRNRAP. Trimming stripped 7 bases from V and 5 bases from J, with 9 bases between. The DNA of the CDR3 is TGTGCTAGTGCCCCGGGGGATCAGCCCCAGCATTTT. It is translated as CASAPGDQPQHF.

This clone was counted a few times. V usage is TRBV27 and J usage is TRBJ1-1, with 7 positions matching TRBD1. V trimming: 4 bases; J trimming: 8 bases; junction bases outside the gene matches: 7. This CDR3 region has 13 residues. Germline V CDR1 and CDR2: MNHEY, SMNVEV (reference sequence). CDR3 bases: TGTGCCAGCAGTTCACTCACAGGGGCCGAAGCTTTCTTT. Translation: CASSSLTGAEAFF.

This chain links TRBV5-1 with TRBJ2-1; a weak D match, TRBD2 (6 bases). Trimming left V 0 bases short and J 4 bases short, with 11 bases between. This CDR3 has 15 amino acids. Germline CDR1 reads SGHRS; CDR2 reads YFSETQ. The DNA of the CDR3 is TGCGCCAGCAGCTTGGCTAGCGAAAAATACAATGAGCAGTTCTTC. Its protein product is CASSLASEKYNEQFF. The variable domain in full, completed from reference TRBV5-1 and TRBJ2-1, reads KAGVTQTPRYLIKTRGQQVTLSCSPISGHRSVSWYQQTPGQGLQFLFEYFSETQRNKGNFPGRFSGRQFSNSRSEMNVSTLELGDSALYLCASSLASEKYNEQFFGPGTRLTVL.

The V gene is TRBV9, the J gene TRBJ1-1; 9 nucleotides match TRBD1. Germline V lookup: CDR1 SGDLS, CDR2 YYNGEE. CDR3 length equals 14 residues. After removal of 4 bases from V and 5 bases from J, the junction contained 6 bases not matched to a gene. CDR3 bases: TGTGCCAGCAGCCCCACAGGGGGCCAAACTGAAGCTTTCTTT. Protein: CASSPTGGQTEAFF. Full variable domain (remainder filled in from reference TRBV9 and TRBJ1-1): DSGVTQTPKHLITATGQRVTLRCSPRSGDLSVYWYQQSLDQGLQFLIQYYNGEERAKGNILERFSAQQFPDLHSELNLSSLELGDSALYFCASSPTGGQTEAFFGQGTRLTVV.

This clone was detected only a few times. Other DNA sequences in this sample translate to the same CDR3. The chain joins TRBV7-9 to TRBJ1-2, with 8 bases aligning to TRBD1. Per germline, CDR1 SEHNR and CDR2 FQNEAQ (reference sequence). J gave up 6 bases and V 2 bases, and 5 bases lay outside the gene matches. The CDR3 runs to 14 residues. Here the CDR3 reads CASSLSQGADGYTF. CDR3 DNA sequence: TGTGCCAGCAGCTTATCCCAGGGGGCGGATGGCTACACCTTC.

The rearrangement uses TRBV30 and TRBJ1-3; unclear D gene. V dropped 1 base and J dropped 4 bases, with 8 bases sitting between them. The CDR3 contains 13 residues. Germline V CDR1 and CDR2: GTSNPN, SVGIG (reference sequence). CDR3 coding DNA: TGTGCCTGGAGTGCCGGACTGGGAAACACCATATATTTT. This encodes CAWSAGLGNTIYF.

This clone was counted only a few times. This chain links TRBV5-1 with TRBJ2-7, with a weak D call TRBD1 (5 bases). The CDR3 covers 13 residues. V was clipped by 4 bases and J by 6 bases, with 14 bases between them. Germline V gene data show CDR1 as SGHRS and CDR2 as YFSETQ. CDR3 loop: CASSRTQTSEQYF. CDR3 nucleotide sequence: TGCGCCAGCAGCCGGACACAAACCAGCGAGCAGTACTTC.

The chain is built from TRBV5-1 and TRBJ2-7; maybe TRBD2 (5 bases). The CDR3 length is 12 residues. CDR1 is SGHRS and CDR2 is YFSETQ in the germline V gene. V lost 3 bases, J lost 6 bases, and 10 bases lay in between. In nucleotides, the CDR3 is TGCGCCAGCAGCTCCGGACTCTCCGAGCAGTACTTC. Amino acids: CASSSGLSEQYF.

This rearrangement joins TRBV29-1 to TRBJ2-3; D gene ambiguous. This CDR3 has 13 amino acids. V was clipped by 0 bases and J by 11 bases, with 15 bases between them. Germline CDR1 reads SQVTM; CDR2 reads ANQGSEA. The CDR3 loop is CSVEDSLPQRQYF. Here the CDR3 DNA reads TGCAGCGTTGAAGATTCACTCCCCCAAAGGCAGTATTTT.

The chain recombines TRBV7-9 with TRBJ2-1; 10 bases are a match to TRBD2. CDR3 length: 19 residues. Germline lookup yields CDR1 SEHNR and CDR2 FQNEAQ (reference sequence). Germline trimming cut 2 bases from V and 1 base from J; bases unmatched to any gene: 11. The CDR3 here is CASSLKPFGTSASYNEQFF. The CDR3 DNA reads TGTGCCAGCAGCTTAAAGCCTTTCGGGACTAGCGCGTCCTACAATGAGCAGTTCTTC.

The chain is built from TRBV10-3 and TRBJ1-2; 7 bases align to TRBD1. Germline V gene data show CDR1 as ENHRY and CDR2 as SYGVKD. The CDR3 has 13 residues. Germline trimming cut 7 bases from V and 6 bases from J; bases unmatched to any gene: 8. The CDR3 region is CAITKVQGDGYTF. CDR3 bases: TGTGCCATCACCAAAGTTCAGGGGGATGGCTACACCTTC.

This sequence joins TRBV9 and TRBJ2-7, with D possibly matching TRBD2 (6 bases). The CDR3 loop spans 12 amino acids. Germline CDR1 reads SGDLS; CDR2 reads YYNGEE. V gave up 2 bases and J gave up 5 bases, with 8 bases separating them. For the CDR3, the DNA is TGTGCCAGCAGCGTGGGAGGCGACGAGCAGTACTTC. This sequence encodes CASSVGGDEQYF.

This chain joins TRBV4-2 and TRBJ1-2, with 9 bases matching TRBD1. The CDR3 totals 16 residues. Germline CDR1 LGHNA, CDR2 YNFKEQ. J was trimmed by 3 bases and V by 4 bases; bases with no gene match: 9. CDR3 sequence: CASSPGGTGKDYGYTF. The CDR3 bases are TGTGCCAGCAGCCCGGGGGGGACAGGGAAAGACTATGGCTACACCTTC.

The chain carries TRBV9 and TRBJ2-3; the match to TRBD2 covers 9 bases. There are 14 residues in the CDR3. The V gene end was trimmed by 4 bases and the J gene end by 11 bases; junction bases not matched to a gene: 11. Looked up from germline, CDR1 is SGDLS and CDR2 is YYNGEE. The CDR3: CASSLTSGGHQQYF. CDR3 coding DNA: TGTGCCAGCAGCCTAACGAGCGGGGGGCATCAGCAGTATTTT.

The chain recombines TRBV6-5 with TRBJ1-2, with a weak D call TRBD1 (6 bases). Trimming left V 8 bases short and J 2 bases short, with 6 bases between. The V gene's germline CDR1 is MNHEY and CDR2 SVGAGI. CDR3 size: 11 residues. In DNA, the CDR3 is TGTGCCAGCGGACAGAACTATGGCTACACCTTC. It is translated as CASGQNYGYTF.

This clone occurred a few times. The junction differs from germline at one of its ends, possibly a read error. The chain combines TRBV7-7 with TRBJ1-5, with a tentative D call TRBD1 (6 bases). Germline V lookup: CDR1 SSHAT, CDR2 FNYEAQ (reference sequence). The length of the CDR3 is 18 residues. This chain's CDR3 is CASSRNRVVRFSNQPQHF. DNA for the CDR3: TGTGCTAGCAGCCGGAACAGGGTGGTTCGGTTTAGCAATCAGCCCCAGCATTTT.

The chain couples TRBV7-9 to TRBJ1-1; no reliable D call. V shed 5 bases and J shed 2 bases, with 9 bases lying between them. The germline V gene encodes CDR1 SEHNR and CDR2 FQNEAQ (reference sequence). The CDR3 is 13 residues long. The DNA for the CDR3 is TGTGCCAGCAGCCGCGGACTTAACACTGAAGCTTTCTTT. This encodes CASSRGLNTEAFF.

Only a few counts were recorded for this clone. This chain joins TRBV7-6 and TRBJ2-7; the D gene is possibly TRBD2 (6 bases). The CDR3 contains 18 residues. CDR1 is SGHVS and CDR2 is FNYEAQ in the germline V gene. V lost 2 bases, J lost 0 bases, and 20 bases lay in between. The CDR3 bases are TGTGCCAGCAGCTTACAACTTTCGAATGGCGGGGTCTCCTACGAGCAGTACTTC. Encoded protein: CASSLQLSNGGVSYEQYF.

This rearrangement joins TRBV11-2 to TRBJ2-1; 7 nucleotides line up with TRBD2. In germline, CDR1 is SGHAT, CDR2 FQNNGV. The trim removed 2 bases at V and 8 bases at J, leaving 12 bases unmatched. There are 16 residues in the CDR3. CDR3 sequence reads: CASSLRQAGGGDEQFF. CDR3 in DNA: TGTGCCAGCAGCTTAAGGCAGGCCGGGGGAGGGGATGAGCAGTTCTTC.

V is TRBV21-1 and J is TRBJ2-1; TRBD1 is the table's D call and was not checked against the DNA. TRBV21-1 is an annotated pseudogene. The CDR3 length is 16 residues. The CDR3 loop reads CASSKGAGDWDNEQFF. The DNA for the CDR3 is TGTGCCAGCAGCAAAGGTGCAGGGGATTGGGACAATGAGCAGTTCTTC.

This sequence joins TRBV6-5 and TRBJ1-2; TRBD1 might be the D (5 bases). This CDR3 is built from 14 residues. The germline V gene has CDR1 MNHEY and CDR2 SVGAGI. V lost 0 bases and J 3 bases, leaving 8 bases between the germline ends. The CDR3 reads CASSYSGQHYGYTF. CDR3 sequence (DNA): TGTGCCAGCAGTTACTCGGGGCAGCACTATGGCTACACCTTC.

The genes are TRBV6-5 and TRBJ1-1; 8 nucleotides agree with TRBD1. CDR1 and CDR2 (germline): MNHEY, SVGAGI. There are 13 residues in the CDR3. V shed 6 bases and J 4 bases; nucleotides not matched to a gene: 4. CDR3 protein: CASRDRAVTEAFF. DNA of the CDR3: TGTGCCAGCAGGGACAGGGCTGTCACTGAAGCTTTCTTT.

For the CDR3, the DNA is TGCGCCAGCAGCCAATCGCAGGGTTCGGTCATTCCCGAAAAACTGTTTTTT. This translates into CASSQSQGSVIPEKLFF. The V and J genes are TRBV4-1 and TRBJ1-4; tentatively, D is TRBD1 (5 bases). Trimming shortened V by 2 bases and J by 8 bases, and 21 bases separated the two germline ends. The germline CDR1 and CDR2 sequences are MGHRA and YSYEKL. CDR3 length: 17 residues.

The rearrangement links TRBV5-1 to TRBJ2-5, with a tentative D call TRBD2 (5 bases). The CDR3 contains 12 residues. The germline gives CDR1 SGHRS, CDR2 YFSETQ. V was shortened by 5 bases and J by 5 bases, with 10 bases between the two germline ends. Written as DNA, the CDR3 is TGCGCCAGCAGGCCAGAGCGGGAGACCCAGTACTTC. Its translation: CASRPERETQYF.

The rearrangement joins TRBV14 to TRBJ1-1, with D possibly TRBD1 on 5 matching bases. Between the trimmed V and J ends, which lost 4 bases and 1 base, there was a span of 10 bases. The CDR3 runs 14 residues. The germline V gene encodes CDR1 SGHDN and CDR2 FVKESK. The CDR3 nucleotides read TGTGCCAGCAGCCCCAGGGTGAGGAACACTGAAGCTTTCTTT. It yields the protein CASSPRVRNTEAFF.

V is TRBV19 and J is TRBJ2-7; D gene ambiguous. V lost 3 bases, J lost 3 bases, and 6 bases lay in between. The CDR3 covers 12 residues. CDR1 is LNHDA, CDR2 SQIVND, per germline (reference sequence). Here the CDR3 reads CASSIPGYEQYF. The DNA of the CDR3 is TGTGCCAGTAGTATCCCCGGCTACGAGCAGTACTTC.

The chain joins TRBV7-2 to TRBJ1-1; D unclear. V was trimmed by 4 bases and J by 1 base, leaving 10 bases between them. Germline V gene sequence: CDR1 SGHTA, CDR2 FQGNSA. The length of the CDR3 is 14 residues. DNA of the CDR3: TGTGCCAGCAGCTATGGACTCTCGAACACTGAAGCTTTCTTT. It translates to CASSYGLSNTEAFF.

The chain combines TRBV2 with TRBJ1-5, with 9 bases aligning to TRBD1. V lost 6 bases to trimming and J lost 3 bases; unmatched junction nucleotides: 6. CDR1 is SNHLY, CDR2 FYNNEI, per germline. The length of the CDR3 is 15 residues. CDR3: CASSPGTGNNQPQHF. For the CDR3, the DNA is TGTGCCAGCAGCCCCGGGACAGGGAACAATCAGCCCCAGCATTTT.

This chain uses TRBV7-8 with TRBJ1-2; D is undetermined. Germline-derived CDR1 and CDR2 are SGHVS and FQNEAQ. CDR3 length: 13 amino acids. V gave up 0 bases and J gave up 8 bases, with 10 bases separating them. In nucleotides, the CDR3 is TGTGCCAGCAGCTTAGCGCTGACGAGGGGCTACACCTTC. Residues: CASSLALTRGYTF.